A selection of T cell receptor beta chains follows, all from one sample in a study of cytomegalovirus exposure and HLA in healthy donors. The protocol was immunoSEQ multiplex PCR, while the TCRdb copy is restricted to in-frame clones and leaves out a portion. The sample contains roughly 200,000 clones, 70% to 80% of which appear only once. Sequencing was performed on PBMCs. These TCRs come from a woman aged 60-70 years in good health and CMV-seropositive. CDR3s include the opening cysteine and the closing phenylalanine or tryptophan. The order of the fields is CDR3 DNA, CDR3 protein, clone size, D gene, J gene, V gene. A D gene is named only where the DNA matches it firmly. Rows give clone size only sometimes, using once, few, many, or a class for an expanded clone.

CDR3 DNA: TGTGCCAGCAGCCTTCGGTGGTCTAGCACAGATACGCAGTATTTT
CDR3 protein: CASSLRWSSTDTQYF
clone size: NA
D gene: NA
J gene: TRBJ2-3
V gene: TRBV7-3

CDR3 DNA: TGTGCCAGCAGTTTACAAGGGGTTCGTGGCTACACCTTC
CDR3 protein: CASSLQGVRGYTF
clone size: NA
D gene: NA
J gene: TRBJ1-2
V gene: TRBV28

CDR3 DNA: TGTGCCAGCAGCGTAGATGGACAGGGGATTGGAAACACCATATATTTT
CDR3 protein: CASSVDGQGIGNTIYF
clone size: NA
D gene: TRBD1
J gene: TRBJ1-3
V gene: TRBV9

CDR3 DNA: TGCGCCAGCAGCCCTGGGACTAGCGGCTACGAGCAGTACTTC
CDR3 protein: CASSPGTSGYEQYF
clone size: few
D gene: TRBD2
J gene: TRBJ2-7
V gene: TRBV5-1

CDR3 DNA: TGTGCCAGCAGTGATACAGGGTATAGCAATCAGCCCCAGCATTTT
CDR3 protein: CASSDTGYSNQPQHF
clone size: few
D gene: NA
J gene: TRBJ1-5
V gene: TRBV27

CDR3 DNA: TGCGCCAGCAGCCCCGCGGGGGGAATACAAGAGACCCAGTACTTC
CDR3 protein: CASSPAGGIQETQYF
clone size: NA
D gene: TRBD2
J gene: TRBJ2-5
V gene: TRBV5-1

CDR3 DNA: TGTGCCAGCATGTTATCTAGCGGGGGGGGTAATGAGCAGTTCTTC
CDR3 protein: CASMLSSGGGNEQFF
clone size: NA
D gene: TRBD2
J gene: TRBJ2-1
V gene: TRBV6-6

CDR3 DNA: TGTGCCAGCAGTTTAACAGGGGCAACTAATGAAAAACTGTTTTTT
CDR3 protein: CASSLTGATNEKLFF
clone size: NA
D gene: TRBD1
J gene: TRBJ1-4
V gene: TRBV6-5

CDR3 DNA: TGTGCCAGCAGCAGCTTAAGTGCAGGTAGCAATCAGCCCCAGCATTTT
CDR3 protein: CASSSLSAGSNQPQHF
clone size: few
D gene: NA
J gene: TRBJ1-5
V gene: TRBV7-9

CDR3 DNA: TGTGCCAGCAGTAACAGGGGATCGGGCGAGCAGTACTTC
CDR3 protein: CASSNRGSGEQYF
clone size: few
D gene: TRBD1
J gene: TRBJ2-7
V gene: TRBV7-2

CDR3 DNA: TGTGCCAGCAGCTACCGCGGGACAGCCCATGCCGGGGAGCTGTTTTTT
CDR3 protein: CASSYRGTAHAGELFF
clone size: NA
D gene: NA
J gene: TRBJ2-2
V gene: TRBV5-6

CDR3 DNA: TGTGCCACGGGCCTACAGGAAAACTATGGCTACACCTTC
CDR3 protein: CATGLQENYGYTF
clone size: NA
D gene: NA
J gene: TRBJ1-2
V gene: TRBV19

CDR3 DNA: TGTGCCAGCAGAAGTCTAGCGGGGGCCCAAGAGACCCAGTACTTC
CDR3 protein: CASRSLAGAQETQYF
clone size: NA
D gene: TRBD2
J gene: TRBJ2-5
V gene: TRBV28

CDR3 DNA: TGTGCAAGTCGCTTCGGGGCAACAGGGCCGAGCTATGGCTACACCTTC
CDR3 protein: CASRFGATGPSYGYTF
clone size: NA
D gene: NA
J gene: TRBJ1-2
V gene: TRBV12-2

CDR3 DNA: TGTGCCAGCAGCCGAGGGACTAGCGGGGGTTCCTGCGAGCAGTACTTC
CDR3 protein: CASSRGTSGGSCEQYF
clone size: NA
D gene: TRBD2
J gene: TRBJ2-7
V gene: TRBV27

CDR3 DNA: TGTGCCAGCAGCCTCGGGGGTACGGGCTACACCTTC
CDR3 protein: CASSLGGTGYTF
clone size: NA
D gene: NA
J gene: TRBJ1-2
V gene: TRBV7-2

CDR3 DNA: TGTGCCAGCATCGATCATAGCGGGGCCCCCTACGAGCAGTACTTC
CDR3 protein: CASIDHSGAPYEQYF
clone size: NA
D gene: TRBD2
J gene: TRBJ2-7
V gene: TRBV28

CDR3 DNA: TGTGCCAGCAGCCTCGGCGGCAGTTCCGGCACAGATACGCAGTATTTT
CDR3 protein: CASSLGGSSGTDTQYF
clone size: NA
D gene: NA
J gene: TRBJ2-3
V gene: TRBV5-4

CDR3 DNA: TGTGCCAGCAGGTCCGCCGACAGGGGGAATGAAAAACTGTTCTTT
CDR3 protein: CASRSADRGNEKLFF
clone size: once
D gene: TRBD1
J gene: TRBJ1-4
V gene: TRBV28

CDR3 DNA: TGCGCCAGCAGCCAAGGGCCGAGCTCTGGGGCCAACGGCCTGACTTTC
CDR3 protein: CASSQGPSSGANGLTF
clone size: few
D gene: NA
J gene: TRBJ2-6
V gene: TRBV4-3

CDR3 DNA: TGTGCCAGCAGCAGCGGGACTAGCGGGAGGGTCTTC
CDR3 protein: CASSSGTSGRVF
clone size: NA
D gene: TRBD2
J gene: TRBJ2-1
V gene: TRBV7-2

CDR3 DNA: TGTGCCAGCAGCGGGACTAGCGGGGGGGCCGATGAGACCCAGTACTTC
CDR3 protein: CASSGTSGGADETQYF
clone size: once
D gene: TRBD2
J gene: TRBJ2-5
V gene: TRBV9

CDR3 DNA: TGCGCCAGCAGGTCTAACTTAGCGGGCCCCTCCTACAATGAGCAGTTCTTC
CDR3 protein: CASRSNLAGPSYNEQFF
clone size: NA
D gene: TRBD2
J gene: TRBJ2-1
V gene: TRBV4-1

CDR3 DNA: TGTGCCATCAGTGAACTCGACAGGCAAAAACTGTTTTTT
CDR3 protein: CAISELDRQKLFF
clone size: NA
D gene: NA
J gene: TRBJ1-4
V gene: TRBV10-3

CDR3 DNA: TGTGCCAGCAGTTACGGCAGCAATCAGCCCCAGCATTTT
CDR3 protein: CASSYGSNQPQHF
clone size: NA
D gene: NA
J gene: TRBJ1-5
V gene: TRBV6-5

CDR3 DNA: TGTGCCAGCAGCTTAGTTAGGACAGGGGTGGGCAATCAGCCCCAGCATTTT
CDR3 protein: CASSLVRTGVGNQPQHF
clone size: NA
D gene: TRBD1
J gene: TRBJ1-5
V gene: TRBV7-9

CDR3 DNA: TGTGCCAGCAGACCCGGGACAGGGGACACTGAAGCTTTCTTT
CDR3 protein: CASRPGTGDTEAFF
clone size: NA
D gene: TRBD1
J gene: TRBJ1-1
V gene: TRBV28

CDR3 DNA: TGTGCCAGCAGCGTAGGAGGACTAGCGGGGGGGAGAGAGACCCAGTACTTC
CDR3 protein: CASSVGGLAGGRETQYF
clone size: NA
D gene: TRBD2
J gene: TRBJ2-5
V gene: TRBV9